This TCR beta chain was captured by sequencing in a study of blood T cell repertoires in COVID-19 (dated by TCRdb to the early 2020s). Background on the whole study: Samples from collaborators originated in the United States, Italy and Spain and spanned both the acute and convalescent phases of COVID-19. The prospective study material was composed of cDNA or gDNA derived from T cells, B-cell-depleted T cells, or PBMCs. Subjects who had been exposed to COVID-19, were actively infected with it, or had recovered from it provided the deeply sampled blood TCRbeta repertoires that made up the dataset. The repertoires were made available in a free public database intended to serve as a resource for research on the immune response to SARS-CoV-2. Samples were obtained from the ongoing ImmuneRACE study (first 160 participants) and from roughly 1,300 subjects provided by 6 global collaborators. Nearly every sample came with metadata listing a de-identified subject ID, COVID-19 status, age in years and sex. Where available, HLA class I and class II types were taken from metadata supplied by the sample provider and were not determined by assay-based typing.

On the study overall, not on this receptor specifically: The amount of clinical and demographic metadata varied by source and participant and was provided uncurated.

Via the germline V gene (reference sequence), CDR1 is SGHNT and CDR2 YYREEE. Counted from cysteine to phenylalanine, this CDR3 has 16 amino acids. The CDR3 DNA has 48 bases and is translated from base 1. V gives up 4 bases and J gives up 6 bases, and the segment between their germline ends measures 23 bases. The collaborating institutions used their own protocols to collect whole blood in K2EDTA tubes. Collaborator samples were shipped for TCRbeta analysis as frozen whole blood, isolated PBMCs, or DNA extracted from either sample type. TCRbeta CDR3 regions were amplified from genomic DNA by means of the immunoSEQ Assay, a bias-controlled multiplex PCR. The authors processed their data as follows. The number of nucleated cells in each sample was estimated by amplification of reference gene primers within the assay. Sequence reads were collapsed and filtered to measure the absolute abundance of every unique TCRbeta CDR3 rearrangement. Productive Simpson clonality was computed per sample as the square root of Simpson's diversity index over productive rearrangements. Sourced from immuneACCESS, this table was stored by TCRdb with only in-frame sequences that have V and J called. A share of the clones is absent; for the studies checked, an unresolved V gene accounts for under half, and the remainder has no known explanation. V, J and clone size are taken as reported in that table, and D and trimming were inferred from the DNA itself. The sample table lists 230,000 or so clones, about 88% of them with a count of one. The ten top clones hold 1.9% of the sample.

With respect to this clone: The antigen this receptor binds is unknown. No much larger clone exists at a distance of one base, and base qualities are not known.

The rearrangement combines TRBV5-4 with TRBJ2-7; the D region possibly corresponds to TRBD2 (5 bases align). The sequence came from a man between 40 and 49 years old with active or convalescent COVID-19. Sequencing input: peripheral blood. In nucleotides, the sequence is TGTGCCAGCAGCCACTATCCGGACCGAGGGTCGTCCGAGCAGTACTTC. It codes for CASSHYPDRGSSEQYF.